This T cell receptor (beta chain) was sequenced during a study of blood T cell repertoires in COVID-19. Across fewer than 25 US areas, participants ranged in age from about 18 to 90 years. Assay: immunoSEQ multiplex PCR; the TCRdb copy retains only in-frame clones and omits some. The sample has approximately 250,000 clones; more than 70% are singletons. The germline CDR1 and CDR2 sequences are SGHAT and FQNNGV. This CDR3 region has 14 residues. With 4 bases removed from V and 2 bases from J, the gap between germline ends came to 12 bases. To note about this clone: This same CDR3 is encoded by further DNA sequences in the sample.

The receptor was derived from a woman aged 60-75 years in a cohort exposed to, infected with or recovered from COVID-19 (not recorded which). The source material was PBMCs or T cells enriched from blood (not recorded which). The chain uses TRBV11-2 and TRBJ2-7; no definite D call. CDR3 residues: CASSSLRGTYEQYF. The CDR3 nucleotides read TGTGCCAGCAGCTCGTTGAGAGGTACCTACGAGCAGTACTTC.